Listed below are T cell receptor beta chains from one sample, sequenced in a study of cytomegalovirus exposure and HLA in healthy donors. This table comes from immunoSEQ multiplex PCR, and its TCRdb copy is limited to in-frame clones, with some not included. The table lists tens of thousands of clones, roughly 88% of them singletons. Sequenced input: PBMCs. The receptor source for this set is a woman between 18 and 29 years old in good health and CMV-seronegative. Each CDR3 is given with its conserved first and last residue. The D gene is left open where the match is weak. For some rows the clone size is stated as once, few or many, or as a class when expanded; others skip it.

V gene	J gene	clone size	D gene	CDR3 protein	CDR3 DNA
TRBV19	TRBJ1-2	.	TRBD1	CASTVDREFGYTF	TGTGCCAGTACCGTCGACAGGGAATTCGGCTACACCTTC
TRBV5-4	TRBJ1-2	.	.	CASSLEAGAGSGYTF	TGTGCCAGCAGCTTGGAGGCAGGGGCCGGTAGTGGCTACACCTTC
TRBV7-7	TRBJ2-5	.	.	CASSLGAGYQETQYF	TGTGCCAGCAGCTTAGGCGCAGGGTACCAAGAGACCCAGTACTTC
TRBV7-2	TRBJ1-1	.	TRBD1	CASSFDRVEWDTEAFF	TGTGCCAGCAGCTTCGACAGGGTGGAGTGGGACACTGAAGCTTTCTTT
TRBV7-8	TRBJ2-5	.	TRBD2	CASSGTSLETQYF	TGTGCCAGCAGCGGGACTAGTTTAGAGACCCAGTACTTC
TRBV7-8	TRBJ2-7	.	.	CASSHGGEQYF	TGTGCCAGCAGCCACGGGGGCGAGCAGTACTTC
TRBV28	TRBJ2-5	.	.	CASSLGGRETQYF	TGTGCCAGCAGTTTAGGGGGCCGAGAGACCCAGTACTTC
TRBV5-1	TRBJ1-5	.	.	CASSWVGGTGQPQNF	TGCGCCAGCAGCTGGGTAGGGGGTACAGGTCAGCCCCAGAATTTT
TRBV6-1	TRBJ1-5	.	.	CASSGTGNQPQHF	TGTGCCAGCAGTGGGACAGGCAATCAGCCCCAGCATTTT
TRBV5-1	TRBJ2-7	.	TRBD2	CASSFLAGGPYEQYF	TGCGCCAGCAGCTTCCTAGCGGGAGGCCCCTACGAGCAGTACTTC
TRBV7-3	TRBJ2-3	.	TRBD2	CASSLNLAGGPADTQYF	TGTGCCAGCAGCTTAAACCTAGCGGGGGGGCCAGCAGATACGCAGTATTTT
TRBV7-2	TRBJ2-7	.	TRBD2	CASSLAAGGFNEQYF	TGTGCCAGCAGCCTAGCAGCGGGAGGTTTCAACGAGCAGTACTTC
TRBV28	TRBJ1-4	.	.	CASRLMTGGDFEKLFF	TGTGCCAGCAGACTCATGACGGGAGGGGATTTCGAAAAACTGTTTTTT
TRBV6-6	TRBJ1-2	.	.	CASSRTTGLIPNGYPF	TGTGCCAGCAGCCGAACTACAGGGCTCATCCCCAATGGCTACCCCTTC
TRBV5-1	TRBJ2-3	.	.	CASSLATSSTDTQYF	TGCGCCAGCAGCTTGGCGACATCCAGCACAGATACGCAGTATTTT
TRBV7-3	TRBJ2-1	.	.	CASSPQGDDDNEQFF	TGTGCCAGCAGCCCCCAAGGAGACGATGACAATGAGCAGTTCTTC
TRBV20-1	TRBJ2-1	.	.	CSPYDNNEQFF	TGCAGTCCCTACGACAACAATGAGCAGTTCTTC
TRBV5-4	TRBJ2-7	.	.	CASSLGGSSYEQYF	TGTGCCAGCAGCTTGGGCGGCAGCTCCTACGAGCAGTACTTC
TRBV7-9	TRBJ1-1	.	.	CASSLLTANTEAFF	TGTGCCAGCAGCTTACTAACAGCGAACACTGAAGCTTTCTTT
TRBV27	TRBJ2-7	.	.	CASSLSRQSYEQYF	TGTGCCAGCAGTTTATCGCGGCAGTCCTACGAGCAGTACTTC
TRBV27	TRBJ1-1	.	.	CASSLSGPVGTEAFF	TGTGCCAGCAGTTTATCCGGTCCTGTTGGCACTGAAGCTTTCTTT
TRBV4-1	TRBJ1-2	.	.	CASSQEGVSGINYGYTF	TGCGCCAGCAGCCAAGAAGGAGTTTCGGGAATAAACTATGGCTACACCTTC
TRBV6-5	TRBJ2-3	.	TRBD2	CASSFTSGGFTDTQYF	TGTGCCAGCAGTTTCACTAGCGGGGGCTTCACAGATACGCAGTATTTT
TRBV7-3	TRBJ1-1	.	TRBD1	CASSQTGSSPEAFF	TGTGCCAGCAGCCAGACAGGGAGTTCCCCTGAAGCTTTCTTT
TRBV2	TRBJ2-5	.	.	CASSHSRETQYF	TGTGCCAGCAGCCACTCCCGAGAGACCCAGTACTTC
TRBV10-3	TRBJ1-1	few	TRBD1	CAISGQQGTEAFF	TGTGCCATCAGTGGACAACAGGGGACTGAAGCTTTCTTT
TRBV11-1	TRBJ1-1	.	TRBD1	CASSVRQGPSGGAFF	TGTGCCAGCAGCGTCAGACAGGGACCTTCCGGGGGAGCTTTCTTT
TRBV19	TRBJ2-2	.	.	CASSLQGSGELFF	TGTGCCAGTAGTTTGCAGGGGTCCGGGGAGCTGTTTTTT
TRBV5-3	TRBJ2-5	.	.	CARSLRDRTGEQYF	TGTGCCAGAAGCTTGAGGGACCGAACGGGAGAGCAGTACTTC
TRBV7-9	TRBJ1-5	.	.	CASSFTGREEPQHF	TGTGCCAGCAGCTTCACCGGCCGGGAGGAGCCCCAGCATTTT
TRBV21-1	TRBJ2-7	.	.	CASSKDGLAGAYEQYF	TGTGCCAGCAGCAAAGATGGCCTAGCGGGCGCCTACGAGCAGTACTTC
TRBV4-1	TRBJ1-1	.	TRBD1	CASSQLTGVNTEAFF	TGCGCCAGCAGCCAATTAACAGGGGTGAACACTGAAGCTTTCTTT
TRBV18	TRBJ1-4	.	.	CASSPEANEKLFF	TGTGCCAGCTCACCGGAGGCAAATGAAAAACTGTTTTTT
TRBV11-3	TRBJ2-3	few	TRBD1	CASSEGQNRAQYF	TGTGCCAGCAGCGAGGGACAGAACCGCGCGCAGTATTTT
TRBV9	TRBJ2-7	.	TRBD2	CASSTAGGPYEQYF	TGTGCCAGCAGCACAGCGGGAGGCCCTTACGAGCAGTACTTC
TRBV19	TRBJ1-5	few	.	CASKGGGANQPQHF	TGTGCCAGTAAGGGGGGAGGGGCAAATCAGCCCCAGCATTTT